The 6 T cell receptor beta chains in this list originate from one sample, sequenced in a study of cytomegalovirus exposure and HLA in healthy donors. The PCR was carried out with 60 Vbeta primers and 13 Jbeta primers. Assay: immunoSEQ multiplex PCR; the TCRdb copy retains only in-frame clones and omits some. The ten most abundant clones cover 6% to 8% of a sample with 70,000 to 85,000 clones. The specimen sequenced was PBMCs. The receptors originated from a female donor in good health and CMV-seropositive.

The V call is TRBV6-5, the J call TRBJ2-5; D possibly corresponds to TRBD1 (7 bases). The CDR3 spans 16 residues. Germline lookup yields CDR1 MNHEY and CDR2 SVGAGI. V was pared by 2 bases and J by 7 bases, with 20 bases between. The CDR3 sequence: CASSYVPVRQGGTQYF. Written as DNA, the CDR3 is TGTGCCAGCAGTTACGTACCCGTTAGACAGGGAGGGACCCAGTACTTC.

V is TRBV5-4 and J is TRBJ1-1; D remains unclear. Per germline, CDR1 SGHNT and CDR2 YYREEE (reference sequence). Trimming removed 3 bases at V and 11 bases at J, with 14 bases between. The CDR3 covers 12 residues. CDR3 nucleotide sequence: TGTGCCAGCAGCTCCCCTTTGGTGGAGGCTTTCTTT. Translation: CASSSPLVEAFF.

The rearrangement joins TRBV5-1 to TRBJ1-2; D not certain. Per germline, CDR1 SGHRS and CDR2 YFSETQ. Deletions cut 0 bases from V and 8 bases from J, with 11 bases between. CDR3 size: 13 residues. CDR3 loop: CASSLEDGGGYTF. Here the CDR3 DNA reads TGCGCCAGCAGCTTGGAAGATGGCGGGGGCTACACCTTC.

The chain carries TRBV4-2 and TRBJ2-2; a possible D gene is TRBD2 (5 bases). V lost 0 bases, J lost 2 bases, and 13 bases lay in between. The germline V gene has CDR1 LGHNA and CDR2 YNFKEQ. This CDR3 is 17 amino acids long. The CDR3 loop is CASSQERVSLNTGELFF. The CDR3 DNA reads TGTGCCAGCAGCCAAGAGCGGGTTTCCCTTAACACCGGGGAGCTGTTTTTT.

The V gene is TRBV7-8, the J gene TRBJ1-5; 9 bases match TRBD1. The CDR3 is 17 residues long. V dropped 5 bases and J dropped 3; count of bases not matched to a gene: 11. In germline, CDR1 is SGHVS, CDR2 FQNEAQ. The CDR3 DNA reads as TGTGCCAGCAGCCCAATAGGCGGGACAGGGAACAATCAGCCCCAGCATTTT. Translating gives CASSPIGGTGNNQPQHF.

The chain combines TRBV2 with TRBJ1-4; D unresolved. The CDR3 runs 13 residues. Germline lookup yields CDR1 SNHLY and CDR2 FYNNEI. Trimming left V 7 bases short and J 6 bases short, with 12 bases between. This chain's CDR3 is CASTLSSHEKLFF. CDR3 DNA sequence: TGTGCCAGCACGTTGAGTTCCCATGAAAAACTGTTTTTT.